This TCR beta chain was recovered during a study of human versus mouse CDR3 diversity and MHC coevolution. About the research overall: Each sample yielded about 0.6 x 10^7 to 1.8 x 10^7 valid reads.

Comments on this clone: Its target is unknown.

Points from the study as a whole: Among all groups, most of the three human donors showed least clonal inequality.

V lost 7 bases and J 4 bases, leaving 20 bases between the germline ends. CDR1 and CDR2 from the germline V gene are SNHLY and FYNNEI. The CDR3 has 15 residues. TCRdb's copy holds only in-frame clones and misses some; the assay was immunoSEQ multiplex PCR. The sample has 55,000 to 65,000 clones, about 94% seen once. V is TRBV2 and J is TRBJ2-7; weak D call: TRBD1 (7 bases). The sequencing sample was made of naive CD4+ T cells from blood. Subset noted: CD45RO-negative CD62L-positive naive CD4 T cells. The TCR was taken from a person aged 60 to 70 in good health. This chain's CDR3 is CASTSAGQPTYEQYF. The CDR3 nucleotides are TGTGCCAGCACGTCCGCGGGACAGCCGACTTACGAGCAGTACTTC.